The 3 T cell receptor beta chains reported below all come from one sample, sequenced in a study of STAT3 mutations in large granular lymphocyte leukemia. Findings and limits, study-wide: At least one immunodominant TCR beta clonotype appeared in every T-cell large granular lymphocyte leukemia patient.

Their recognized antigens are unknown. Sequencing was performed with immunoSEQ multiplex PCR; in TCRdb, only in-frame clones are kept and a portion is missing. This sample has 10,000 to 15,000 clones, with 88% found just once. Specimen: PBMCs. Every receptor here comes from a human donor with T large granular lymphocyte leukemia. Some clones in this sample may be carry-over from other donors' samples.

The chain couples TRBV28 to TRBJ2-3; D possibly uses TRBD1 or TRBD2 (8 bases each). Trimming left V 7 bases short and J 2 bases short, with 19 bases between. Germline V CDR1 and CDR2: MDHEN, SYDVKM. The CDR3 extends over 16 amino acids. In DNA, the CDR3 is TGTGCCAGCACCGGGGGGGGGACAGGCTACACAGATACGCAGTATTTT. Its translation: CASTGGGTGYTDTQYF. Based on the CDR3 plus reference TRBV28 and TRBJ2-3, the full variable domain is DVKVTQSSRYLVKRTGEKVFLECVQDMDHENMFWYRQDPGLGLRLIYFSYDVKMKEKGDIPEGYSVSREKKERFSLILESASTNQTSMYLCASTGGGTGYTDTQYFGPGTRLTVL.

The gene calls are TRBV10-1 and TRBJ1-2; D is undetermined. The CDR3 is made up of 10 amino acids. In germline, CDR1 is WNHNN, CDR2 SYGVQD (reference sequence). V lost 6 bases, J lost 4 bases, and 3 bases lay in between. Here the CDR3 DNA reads TGCGCCAGCAGCAGCTATGGCTACACCTTC. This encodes CASSSYGYTF.

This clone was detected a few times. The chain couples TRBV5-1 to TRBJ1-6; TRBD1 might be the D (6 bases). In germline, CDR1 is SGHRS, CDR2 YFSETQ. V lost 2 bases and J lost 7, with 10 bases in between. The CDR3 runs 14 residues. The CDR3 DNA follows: TGCGCCAGCAGCTTTGGAGGACAGAATTCACCCCTCCACTTT. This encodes CASSFGGQNSPLHF.